The rows below give T cell receptor beta chains drawn from one sample of a study of T cells after yellow fever vaccination. Each CDR3 protein gets one entry after TCRdb re-called the 5' RACE reads with MiXCR. The top ten hold 15% to 20% of the sample, which has some 600,000 distinct CDR3 sequences, roughly a sixth seen once. This sample comprised PBMCs, obtained 5 days after the first yellow fever vaccination. These receptors originate from a young man who received the YFV17D yellow fever vaccine. Each CDR3 is given with its conserved first and last residue. D genes are given only for firm matches. Only some rows state a clone size, as once, few, many or a class for expanded clones.

CDR3: CASSPHKGRDQPQHF; DNA: TGTGCCAGCAGCCCGCACAAGGGGAGGGATCAGCCCCAGCATTTT; size: few; V: TRBV7-2; length: 15; J: TRBJ1-5; D: .
CDR3: CASSSAGQRGEQYF; DNA: TGTGCCAGCAGCTCTGCGGGACAGAGGGGCGAGCAGTACTTC; size: few; V: TRBV5-4; length: 14; J: TRBJ2-7; D: .
CDR3: CASSLSGGRFFPQSYNEQFF; DNA: TGTGCCAGCAGCTTAAGTGGGGGCCGGTTTTTTCCTCAGTCCTACAATGAGCAGTTCTTC; size: .; V: TRBV11-2; length: 20; J: TRBJ2-1; D: .
CDR3: CASSFRLGGGYTF; DNA: TGTGCCAGCAGCTTCCGGTTAGGGGGGGGCTACACCTTC; size: few; V: TRBV9; length: 13; J: TRBJ1-2; D: .
CDR3: CASSYPGAEQYF; DNA: TGTGCCAGCAGTTACCCCGGGGCCGAGCAGTACTTC; size: few; V: TRBV6-5; length: 12; J: TRBJ2-7; D: .
CDR3: CASRYTNEQFF; DNA: TGTGCCAGTAGATACACCAATGAGCAGTTCTTC; size: few; V: TRBV19; length: 11; J: TRBJ2-1; D: .
CDR3: CASSQVRTLNTGDTQYF; DNA: TGCGCCAGCAGCCAAGTTAGGACCTTAAACACGGGAGATACGCAGTATTTT; size: few; V: TRBV4-1; length: 17; J: TRBJ2-3; D: .
CDR3: CASSLADRGLASYEQYF; DNA: TGTGCCAGCAGCTTAGCGGACAGGGGGCTAGCCTCCTACGAGCAGTACTTC; size: .; V: TRBV7-9; length: 17; J: TRBJ2-7; D: TRBD1
CDR3: CASRPGRLAGSSTDTQYF; DNA: TGTGCCAGCAGACCAGGGCGACTAGCGGGGAGCAGCACAGATACGCAGTATTTT; size: few; V: TRBV11-2; length: 18; J: TRBJ2-3; D: TRBD2
CDR3: CASSSHPRETQYF; DNA: TGTGCCAGCAGTTCCCACCCCAGAGAGACCCAGTACTTC; size: few; V: TRBV6-5; length: 13; J: TRBJ2-5; D: .
CDR3: CASSYGAYEQFF; DNA: TGTGCCAGCAGTTATGGGGCATATGAGCAGTTCTTC; size: few; V: TRBV7-9; length: 12; J: TRBJ2-1; D: .
CDR3: CATGRGRETQYF; DNA: TGTGCCACCGGTAGGGGTCGGGAGACCCAGTACTTC; size: few; V: TRBV9; length: 12; J: TRBJ2-5; D: .
CDR3: CASSLRRLSNQPQHF; DNA: TGCGCCAGCAGCCTGCGACGGCTTAGCAATCAGCCCCAGCATTTT; size: few; V: TRBV4-3; length: 15; J: TRBJ1-5; D: .
CDR3: CASSPKTDKAFF; DNA: TGTGCCAGCAGTCCAAAGACAGATAAAGCTTTCTTT; size: few; V: TRBV12-3/TRBV12-4; length: 12; J: TRBJ1-1; D: .
CDR3: CSARPGQHNQPQHF; DNA: TGCAGTGCCCGCCCCGGACAGCACAATCAGCCCCAGCATTTT; size: .; V: TRBV20-1; length: 14; J: TRBJ1-5; D: .
CDR3: CATTRRDRGYGYTF; DNA: TGTGCCACCACACGCCGGGACAGGGGCTATGGCTACACCTTC; size: .; V: TRBV6-1; length: 14; J: TRBJ1-2; D: TRBD1
CDR3: CASSESRGQETQYF; DNA: TGCGCCAGCAGTGAGTCGAGGGGGCAGGAGACCCAGTACTTC; size: .; V: TRBV10-2; length: 14; J: TRBJ2-5; D: TRBD1
CDR3: CASNLESGGPYNEQFF; DNA: TGTGCCAGCAACTTGGAGTCGGGGGGGCCCTACAATGAGCAGTTCTTC; size: once; V: TRBV5-5; length: 16; J: TRBJ2-1; D: TRBD2
CDR3: CASSEGSDQPQHF; DNA: TGTGCCAGCAGCGAGGGGAGCGATCAGCCCCAGCATTTT; size: .; V: TRBV9; length: 13; J: TRBJ1-5; D: .
CDR3: CASSTSGQMYNEQFF; DNA: TGTGCCAGCAGTACATCGGGACAGATGTACAATGAGCAGTTCTTC; size: .; V: TRBV11-2; length: 15; J: TRBJ2-1; D: TRBD1
CDR3: CASSFKDRGNTQYF; DNA: TGTGCCAGCAGCTTCAAGGACAGGGGAAATACGCAGTATTTT; size: few; V: TRBV7-6; length: 14; J: TRBJ2-3; D: TRBD1
CDR3: CASSATSGTETQYF; DNA: TGTGCCAGCAGCGCTACTAGCGGCACAGAGACCCAGTACTTC; size: .; V: TRBV7-9; length: 14; J: TRBJ2-5; D: TRBD2
CDR3: CATSRGVFF; DNA: TGTGCCACCAGCAGAGGGGTCTTCTTC; size: .; V: TRBV15; length: 9; J: TRBJ1-2; D: .
CDR3: CASSTIGQPQETQYF; DNA: TGTGCCAGCAGCACTATTGGACAGCCCCAAGAGACCCAGTACTTC; size: many; V: TRBV7-9; length: 15; J: TRBJ2-5; D: .